The clone carrying this TCR beta chain was observed a single time. Its antigen is undetermined. Possible read error: a much larger clone is one base away. The researchers produced TCR beta cDNA from roughly 500 ng total RNA with a constant-region primer. Investigators got TCR beta libraries out of three nested multiplex PCR rounds, done with slightly modified ARM-PCR. Investigators reported that the first two PCR rounds, at roughly 10 cycles each, used TRBV1-TRBV30 forward primers with a C-beta reverse primer. TCRdb recomputed calls from the multiplex PCR reads with MiXCR, one row per CDR3 protein. This sample yields about 22,000 distinct CDR3 sequences, of which 60% to 80% are seen a single time; 40% belongs to the top ten. The sample originates from a study of tumor-infiltrating lymphocytes in primary liver carcinoma. Germline lookup yields CDR1 SGHRS and CDR2 YFSETQ. The CDR3 is 14 amino acids. Findings and limits, study-wide: Among the pair types, tumor region pairs showed more overlap than tumor-adjacent and tumor-blood pairs.

It was from around 18-30 mg of unsorted bulk tissue that RNA and DNA were co-extracted. The rearrangement uses TRBV5-1 and TRBJ1-6; D uncertain. The sequenced sample consisted of liver tumor tissue from sampling region 1. Subset defined: tumor region T1, superior pole. The TCR sequence derives from a woman aged 30 to 39 with primary liver carcinoma and hepatitis B virus infection. The CDR3 spells CARSLTEANLPLHF. In DNA, the CDR3 is TGCGCCAGGAGCTTGACCGAAGCGAATTTACCCCTCCACTTT.